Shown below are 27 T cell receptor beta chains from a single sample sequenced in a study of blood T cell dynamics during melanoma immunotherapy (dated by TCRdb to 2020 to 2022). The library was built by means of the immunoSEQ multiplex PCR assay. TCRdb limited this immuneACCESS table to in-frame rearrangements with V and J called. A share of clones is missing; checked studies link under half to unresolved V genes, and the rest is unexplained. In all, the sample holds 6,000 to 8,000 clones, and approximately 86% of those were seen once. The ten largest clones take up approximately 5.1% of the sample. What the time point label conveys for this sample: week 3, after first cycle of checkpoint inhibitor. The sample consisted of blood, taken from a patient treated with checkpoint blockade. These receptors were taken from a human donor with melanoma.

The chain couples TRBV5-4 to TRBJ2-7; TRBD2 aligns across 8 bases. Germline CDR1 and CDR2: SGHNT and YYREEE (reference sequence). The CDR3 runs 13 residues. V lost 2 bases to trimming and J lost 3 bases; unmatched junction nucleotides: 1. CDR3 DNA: TGTGCCAGCAGCTTCGGGGGGGGCTACGAGCAGTACTTC. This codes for CASSFGGGYEQYF.

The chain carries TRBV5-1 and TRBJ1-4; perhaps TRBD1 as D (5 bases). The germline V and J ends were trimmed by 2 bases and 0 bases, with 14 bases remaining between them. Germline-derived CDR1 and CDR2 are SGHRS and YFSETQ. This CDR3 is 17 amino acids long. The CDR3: CASSFGPTGPTNEKLFF. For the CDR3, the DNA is TGCGCCAGCAGCTTTGGCCCAACAGGCCCAACTAATGAAAAACTGTTTTTT. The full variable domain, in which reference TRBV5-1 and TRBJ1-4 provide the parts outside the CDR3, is KAGVTQTPRYLIKTRGQQVTLSCSPISGHRSVSWYQQTPGQGLQFLFEYFSETQRNKGNFPGRFSGRQFSNSRSEMNVSTLELGDSALYLCASSFGPTGPTNEKLFFGSGTQLSVL.

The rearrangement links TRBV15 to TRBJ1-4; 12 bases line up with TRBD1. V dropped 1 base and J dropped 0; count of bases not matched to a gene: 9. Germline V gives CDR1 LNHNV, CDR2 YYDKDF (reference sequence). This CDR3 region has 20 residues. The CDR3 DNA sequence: TGTGCCACCAGCAGAGTACCCGGGACAGGGGGCGAAGCAACTAATGAAAAACTGTTTTTT. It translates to CATSRVPGTGGEATNEKLFF.

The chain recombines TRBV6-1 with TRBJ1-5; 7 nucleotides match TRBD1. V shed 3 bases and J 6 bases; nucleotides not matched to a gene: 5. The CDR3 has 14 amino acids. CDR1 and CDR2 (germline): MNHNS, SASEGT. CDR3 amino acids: CASSEGQPGQPQHF. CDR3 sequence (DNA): TGTGCCAGCAGTGAGGGACAGCCAGGTCAGCCCCAGCATTTT.

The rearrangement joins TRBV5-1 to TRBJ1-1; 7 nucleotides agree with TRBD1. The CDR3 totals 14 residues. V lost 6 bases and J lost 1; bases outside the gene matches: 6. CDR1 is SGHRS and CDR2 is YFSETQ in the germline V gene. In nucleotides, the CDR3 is TGCGCCAGCACCTCGGGACAGTCGAACACTGAAGCTTTCTTT. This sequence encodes CASTSGQSNTEAFF. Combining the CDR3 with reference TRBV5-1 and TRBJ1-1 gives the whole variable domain KAGVTQTPRYLIKTRGQQVTLSCSPISGHRSVSWYQQTPGQGLQFLFEYFSETQRNKGNFPGRFSGRQFSNSRSEMNVSTLELGDSALYLCASTSGQSNTEAFFGQGTRLTVV.

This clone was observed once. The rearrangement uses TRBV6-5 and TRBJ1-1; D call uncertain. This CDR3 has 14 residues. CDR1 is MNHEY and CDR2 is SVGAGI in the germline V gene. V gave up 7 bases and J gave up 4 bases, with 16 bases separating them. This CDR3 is CASILNPGSTEAFF. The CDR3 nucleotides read TGTGCCAGCATCCTTAACCCGGGCTCCACTGAAGCTTTCTTT.

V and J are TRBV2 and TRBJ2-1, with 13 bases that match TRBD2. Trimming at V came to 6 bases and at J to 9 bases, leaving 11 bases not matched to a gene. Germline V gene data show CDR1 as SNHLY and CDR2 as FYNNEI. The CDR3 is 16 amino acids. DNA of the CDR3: TGTGCCAGCAGCACCGGACTAGCGGGGGAGGGTTTTGAGCAGTTCTTC. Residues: CASSTGLAGEGFEQFF. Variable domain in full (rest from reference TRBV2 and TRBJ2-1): EPEVTQTPSHQVTQMGQEVILRCVPISNHLYFYWYRQILGQKVEFLVSFYNNEISEKSEIFDDQFSVERPDGSNFTLKIRSTKLEDSAMYFCASSTGLAGEGFEQFFGPGTRLTVL.

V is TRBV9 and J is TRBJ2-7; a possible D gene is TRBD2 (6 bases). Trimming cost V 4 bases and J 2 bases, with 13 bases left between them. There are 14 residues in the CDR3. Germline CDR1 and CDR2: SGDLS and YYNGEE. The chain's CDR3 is CASSSADYPYEQYF. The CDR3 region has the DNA TGTGCCAGCAGCTCCGCGGACTACCCCTACGAGCAGTACTTC.

The CDR3 here is CASRVRTGGFYEQYF. The CDR3 region has the DNA TGTGCCAGCAGAGTGCGGACAGGGGGCTTCTACGAGCAGTACTTC. V is TRBV2 and J is TRBJ2-7, with 11 bases fitting TRBD1. J gave up 3 bases and V 6 bases, and 7 bases lay outside the gene matches. Germline-derived CDR1 and CDR2 are SNHLY and FYNNEI. The CDR3 consists of 15 residues.

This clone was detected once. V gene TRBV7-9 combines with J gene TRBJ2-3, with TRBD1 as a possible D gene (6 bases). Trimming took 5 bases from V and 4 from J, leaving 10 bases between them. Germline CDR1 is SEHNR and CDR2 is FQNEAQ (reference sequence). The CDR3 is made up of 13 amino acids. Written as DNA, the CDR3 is TGTGCCAGCAGCCTAAGACAGGCAGATACGCAGTATTTT. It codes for CASSLRQADTQYF.

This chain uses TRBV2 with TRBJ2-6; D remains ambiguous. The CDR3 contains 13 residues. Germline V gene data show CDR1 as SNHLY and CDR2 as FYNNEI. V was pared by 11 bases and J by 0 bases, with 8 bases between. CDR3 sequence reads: CAGTVSGANVLTF. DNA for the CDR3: TGTGCCGGCACAGTCTCTGGGGCCAACGTCCTGACTTTC. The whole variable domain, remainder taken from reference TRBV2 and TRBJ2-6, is EPEVTQTPSHQVTQMGQEVILRCVPISNHLYFYWYRQILGQKVEFLVSFYNNEISEKSEIFDDQFSVERPDGSNFTLKIRSTKLEDSAMYFCAGTVSGANVLTFGAGSRLTVL.

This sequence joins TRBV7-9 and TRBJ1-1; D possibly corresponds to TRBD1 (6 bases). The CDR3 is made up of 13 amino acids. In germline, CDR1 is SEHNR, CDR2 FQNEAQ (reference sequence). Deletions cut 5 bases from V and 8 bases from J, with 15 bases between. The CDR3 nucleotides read TGTGCCAGCAGCACAGGACAGTTGGGGGAAGCTTTCTTT. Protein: CASSTGQLGEAFF.

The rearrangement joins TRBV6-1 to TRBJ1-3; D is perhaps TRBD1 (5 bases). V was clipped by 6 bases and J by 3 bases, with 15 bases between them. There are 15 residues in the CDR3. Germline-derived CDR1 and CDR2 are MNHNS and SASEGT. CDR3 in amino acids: CASRGRGRGGNTIYF. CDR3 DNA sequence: TGTGCCAGCAGGGGGAGGGGAAGGGGTGGAAACACCATATATTTT.

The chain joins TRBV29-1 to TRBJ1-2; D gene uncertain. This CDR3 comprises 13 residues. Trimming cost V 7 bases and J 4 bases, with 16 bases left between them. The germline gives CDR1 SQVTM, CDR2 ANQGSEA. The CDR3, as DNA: TGCAGCGCCGAGACCCGCTCGGCCTATGGCTACACCTTC. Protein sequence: CSAETRSAYGYTF.

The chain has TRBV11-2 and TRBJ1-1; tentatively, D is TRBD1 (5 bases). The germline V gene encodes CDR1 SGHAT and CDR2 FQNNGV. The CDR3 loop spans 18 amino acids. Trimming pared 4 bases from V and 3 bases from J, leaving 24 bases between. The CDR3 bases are TGTGCCAGCAGCTCGGCACTAGGGGTATTAGGCTCGGACACTGAAGCTTTCTTT. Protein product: CASSSALGVLGSDTEAFF.

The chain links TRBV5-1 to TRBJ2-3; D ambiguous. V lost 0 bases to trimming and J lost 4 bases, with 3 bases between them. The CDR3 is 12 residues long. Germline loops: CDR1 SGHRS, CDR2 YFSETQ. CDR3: CASSLEADTQYF. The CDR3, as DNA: TGCGCCAGCAGCTTGGAAGCAGATACGCAGTATTTT. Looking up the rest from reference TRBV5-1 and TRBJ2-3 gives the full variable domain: KAGVTQTPRYLIKTRGQQVTLSCSPISGHRSVSWYQQTPGQGLQFLFEYFSETQRNKGNFPGRFSGRQFSNSRSEMNVSTLELGDSALYLCASSLEADTQYFGPGTRLTVL.

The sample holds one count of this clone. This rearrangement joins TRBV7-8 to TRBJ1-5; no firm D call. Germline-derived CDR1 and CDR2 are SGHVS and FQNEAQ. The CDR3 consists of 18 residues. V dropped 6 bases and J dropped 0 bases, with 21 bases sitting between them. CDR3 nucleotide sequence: TGTGCCAGCAGTTACGGACGTAGAACGGAGTATAGCAATCAGCCCCAGCATTTT. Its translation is CASSYGRRTEYSNQPQHF.

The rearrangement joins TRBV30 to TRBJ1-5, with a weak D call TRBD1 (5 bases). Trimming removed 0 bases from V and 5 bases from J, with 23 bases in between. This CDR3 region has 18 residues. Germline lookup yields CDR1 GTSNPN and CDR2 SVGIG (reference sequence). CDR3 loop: CAWSVLNRPSREYQPQHF. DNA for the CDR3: TGTGCCTGGAGTGTACTTAATCGGCCTTCCAGGGAGTATCAGCCCCAGCATTTT.

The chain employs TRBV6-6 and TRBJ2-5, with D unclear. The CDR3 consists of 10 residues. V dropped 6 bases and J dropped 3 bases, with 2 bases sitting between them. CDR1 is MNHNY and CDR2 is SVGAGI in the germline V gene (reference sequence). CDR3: CASRKETQYF. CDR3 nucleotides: TGTGCCAGCAGGAAAGAGACCCAGTACTTC.

The CDR3 nucleotides read TGTGCCAGCAGCAGGGACAGGGATAGCTCCTATAATTCACCCCTCCACTTT. It yields the protein CASSRDRDSSYNSPLHF. The chain links TRBV28 to TRBJ1-6; 9 nucleotides align to TRBD1. After removal of 6 bases from V and 0 bases from J, the junction contained 6 bases not matched to a gene. Germline CDR1 MDHEN, CDR2 SYDVKM. There are 17 residues in the CDR3.

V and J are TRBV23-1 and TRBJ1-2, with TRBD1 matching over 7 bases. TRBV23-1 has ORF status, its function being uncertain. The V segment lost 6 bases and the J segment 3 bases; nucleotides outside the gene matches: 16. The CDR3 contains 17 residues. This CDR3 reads CASRRRLLRGQDYGYTF. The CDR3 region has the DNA TGCGCCAGCAGGAGACGACTGTTGAGGGGGCAGGACTATGGCTACACCTTC.

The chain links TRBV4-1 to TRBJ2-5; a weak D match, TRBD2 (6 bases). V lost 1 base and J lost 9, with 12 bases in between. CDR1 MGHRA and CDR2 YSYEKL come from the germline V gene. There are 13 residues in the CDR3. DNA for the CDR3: TGCGCCAGCAGCCAAGCCTTGCGGGGCCCCCAGTACTTC. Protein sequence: CASSQALRGPQYF.

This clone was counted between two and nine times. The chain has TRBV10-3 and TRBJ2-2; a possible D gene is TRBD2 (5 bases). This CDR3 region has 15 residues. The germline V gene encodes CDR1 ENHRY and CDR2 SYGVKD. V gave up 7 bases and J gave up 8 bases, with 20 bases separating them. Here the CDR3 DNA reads TGTGCCATCACAGGACTCGGTGGTGGTGAGGGGGAGCTGTTTTTT. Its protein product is CAITGLGGGEGELFF.

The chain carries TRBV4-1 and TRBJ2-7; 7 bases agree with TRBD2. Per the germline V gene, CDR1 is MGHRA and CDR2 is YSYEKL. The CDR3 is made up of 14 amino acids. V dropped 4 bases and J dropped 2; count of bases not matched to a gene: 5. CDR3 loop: CASSRGGVTYEQYF. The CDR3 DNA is TGCGCCAGCAGCCGGGGAGGGGTTACCTACGAGCAGTACTTC.

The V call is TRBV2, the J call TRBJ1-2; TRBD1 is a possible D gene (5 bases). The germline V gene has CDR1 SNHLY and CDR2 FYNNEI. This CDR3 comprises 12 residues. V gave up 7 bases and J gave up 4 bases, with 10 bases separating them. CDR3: CASTQGTYGYTF. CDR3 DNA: TGTGCCAGCACTCAGGGTACCTATGGCTACACCTTC.

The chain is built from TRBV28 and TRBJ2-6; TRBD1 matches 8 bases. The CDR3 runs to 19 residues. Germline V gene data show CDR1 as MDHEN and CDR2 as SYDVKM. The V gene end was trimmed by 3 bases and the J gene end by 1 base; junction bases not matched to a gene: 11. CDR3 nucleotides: TGTGCCAGCAGTTTCGCCCCCTGGGGACAGGAGTCTGGGGCCAACGTCCTGACTTTC. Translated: CASSFAPWGQESGANVLTF.

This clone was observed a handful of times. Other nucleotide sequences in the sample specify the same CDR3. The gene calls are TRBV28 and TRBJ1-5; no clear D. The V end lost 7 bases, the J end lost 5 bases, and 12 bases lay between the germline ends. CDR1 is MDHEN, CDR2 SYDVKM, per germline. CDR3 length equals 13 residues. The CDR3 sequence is CASTPAGYQPQHF. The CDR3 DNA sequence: TGTGCCAGCACCCCTGCGGGGTATCAGCCCCAGCATTTT.